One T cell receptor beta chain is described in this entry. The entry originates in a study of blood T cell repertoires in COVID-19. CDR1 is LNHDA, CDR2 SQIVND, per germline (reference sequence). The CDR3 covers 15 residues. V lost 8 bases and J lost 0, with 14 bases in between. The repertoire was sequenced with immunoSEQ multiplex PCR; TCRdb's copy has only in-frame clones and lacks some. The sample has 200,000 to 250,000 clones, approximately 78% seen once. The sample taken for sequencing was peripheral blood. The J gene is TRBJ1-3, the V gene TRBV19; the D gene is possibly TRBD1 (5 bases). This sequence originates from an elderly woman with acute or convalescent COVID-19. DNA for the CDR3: TGTGCCAGTCTCCCCCCCGGGGGCTCTGGAAACACCATATATTTT. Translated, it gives CASLPPGGSGNTIYF.